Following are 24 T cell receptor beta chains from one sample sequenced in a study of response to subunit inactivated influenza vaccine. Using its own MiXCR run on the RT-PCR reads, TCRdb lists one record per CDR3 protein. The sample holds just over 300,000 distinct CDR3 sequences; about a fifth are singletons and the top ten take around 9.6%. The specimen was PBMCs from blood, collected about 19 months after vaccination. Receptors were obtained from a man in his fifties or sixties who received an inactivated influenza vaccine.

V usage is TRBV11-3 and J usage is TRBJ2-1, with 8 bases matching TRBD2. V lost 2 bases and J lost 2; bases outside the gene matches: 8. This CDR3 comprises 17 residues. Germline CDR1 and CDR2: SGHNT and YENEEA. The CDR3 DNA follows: TGTGCCAGCAGCTTATGGGCGGGAGGACACCCCTACAATGAGCAGTTCTTC. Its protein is CASSLWAGGHPYNEQFF.

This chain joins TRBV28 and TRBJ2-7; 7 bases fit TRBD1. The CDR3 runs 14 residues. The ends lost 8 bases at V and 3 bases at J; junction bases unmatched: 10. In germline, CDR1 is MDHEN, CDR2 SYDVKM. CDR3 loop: CASRKQGTVYEQYF. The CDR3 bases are TGTGCCAGCCGAAAACAGGGGACCGTCTACGAGCAGTACTTC.

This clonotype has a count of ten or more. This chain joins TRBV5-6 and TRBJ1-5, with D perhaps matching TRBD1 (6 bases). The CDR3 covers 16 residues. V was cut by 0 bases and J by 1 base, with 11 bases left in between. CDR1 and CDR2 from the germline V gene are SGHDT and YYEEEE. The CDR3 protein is CASSLAGRGSNQPQHF. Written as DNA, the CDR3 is TGTGCCAGCAGCTTGGCCGGCAGGGGAAGCAATCAGCCCCAGCATTTT. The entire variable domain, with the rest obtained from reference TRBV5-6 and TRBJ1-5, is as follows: DAGVTQSPTHLIKTRGQQVTLRCSPKSGHDTVSWYQQALGQGPQFIFQYYEEEERQRGNFPDRFSGHQFPNYSSELNVNALLLGDSALYLCASSLAGRGSNQPQHFGDGTRLSIL.

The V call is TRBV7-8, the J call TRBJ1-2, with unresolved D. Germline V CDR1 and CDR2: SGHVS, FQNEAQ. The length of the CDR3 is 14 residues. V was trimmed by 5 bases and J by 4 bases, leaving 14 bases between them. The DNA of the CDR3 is TGTGCCAGCAGCGCCCTGACATCTGGCTATGGCTACACCTTC. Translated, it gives CASSALTSGYGYTF.

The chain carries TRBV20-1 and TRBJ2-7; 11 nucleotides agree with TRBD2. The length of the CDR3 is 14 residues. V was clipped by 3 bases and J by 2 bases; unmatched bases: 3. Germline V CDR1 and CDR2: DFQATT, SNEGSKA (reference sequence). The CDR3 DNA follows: TGCAGTGCTAGTAAGACTAGCGGGGCCTACGAGCAGTACTTC. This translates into CSASKTSGAYEQYF.

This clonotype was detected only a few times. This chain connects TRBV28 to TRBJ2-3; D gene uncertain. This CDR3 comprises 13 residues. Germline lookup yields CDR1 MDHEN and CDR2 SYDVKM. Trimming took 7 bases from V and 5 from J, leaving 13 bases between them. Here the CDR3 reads CASIPLTRDTQYF. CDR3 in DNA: TGTGCCAGCATCCCGCTAACGCGAGATACGCAGTATTTT.

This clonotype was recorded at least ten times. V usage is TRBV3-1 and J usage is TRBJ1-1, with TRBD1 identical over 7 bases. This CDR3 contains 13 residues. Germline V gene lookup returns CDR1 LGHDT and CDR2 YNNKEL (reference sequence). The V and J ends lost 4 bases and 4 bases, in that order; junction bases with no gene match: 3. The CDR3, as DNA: TGTGCCAGCAGCCCCTCAGGGGGCACTGAAGCTTTCTTT. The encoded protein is CASSPSGGTEAFF.

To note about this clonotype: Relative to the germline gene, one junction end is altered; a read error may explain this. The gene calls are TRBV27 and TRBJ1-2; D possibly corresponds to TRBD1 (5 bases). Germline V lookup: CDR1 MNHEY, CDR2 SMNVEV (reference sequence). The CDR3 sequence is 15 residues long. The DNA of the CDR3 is TGTGCCAGCAGTTTAATCGGCCAGGGAGGCTATGGCCACACCTTC. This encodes CASSLIGQGGYGHTF.

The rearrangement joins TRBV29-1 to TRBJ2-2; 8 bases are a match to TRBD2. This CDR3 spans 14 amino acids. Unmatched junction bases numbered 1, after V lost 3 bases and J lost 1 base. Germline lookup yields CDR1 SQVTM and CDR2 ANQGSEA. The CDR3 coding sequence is TGCAGCGTTGATACTAGCGGGAACACCGGGGAGCTGTTTTTT. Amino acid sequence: CSVDTSGNTGELFF.

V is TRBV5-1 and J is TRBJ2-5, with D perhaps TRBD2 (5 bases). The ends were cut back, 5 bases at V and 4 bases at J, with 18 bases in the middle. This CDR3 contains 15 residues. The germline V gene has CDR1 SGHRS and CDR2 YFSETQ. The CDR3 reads CASSRSGSSGETQYF. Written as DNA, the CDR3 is TGCGCCAGCAGTCGCAGCGGCTCGTCGGGAGAGACCCAGTACTTC. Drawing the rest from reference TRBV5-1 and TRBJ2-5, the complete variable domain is KAGVTQTPRYLIKTRGQQVTLSCSPISGHRSVSWYQQTPGQGLQFLFEYFSETQRNKGNFPGRFSGRQFSNSRSEMNVSTLELGDSALYLCASSRSGSSGETQYFGPGTRLLVL.

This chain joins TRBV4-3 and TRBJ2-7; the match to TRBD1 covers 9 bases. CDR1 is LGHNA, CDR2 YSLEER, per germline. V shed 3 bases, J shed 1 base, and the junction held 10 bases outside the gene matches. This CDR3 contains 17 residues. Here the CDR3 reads CASSQELTGGRSYEQYF. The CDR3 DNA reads TGCGCCAGCAGCCAGGAATTGACAGGGGGTAGGTCCTACGAGCAGTACTTC.

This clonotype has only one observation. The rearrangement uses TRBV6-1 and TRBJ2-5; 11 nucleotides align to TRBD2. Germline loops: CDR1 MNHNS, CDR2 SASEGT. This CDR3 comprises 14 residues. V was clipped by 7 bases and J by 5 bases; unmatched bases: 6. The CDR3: CASTSSGRRETQYF. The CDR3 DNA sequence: TGTGCCAGCACCTCTAGCGGGAGGCGTGAGACCCAGTACTTC.

CDR3: CASSPPRGYSYNEQFF. The DNA of the CDR3 is TGTGCCAGCAGCCCCCCTAGGGGTTACTCCTACAATGAGCAGTTCTTC. This chain joins TRBV9 and TRBJ2-1; tentative D call: TRBD1 (5 bases). The V and J ends lost 4 bases and 0 bases respectively, with 14 bases between them. This CDR3 has 16 residues. Germline V CDR1 and CDR2: SGDLS, YYNGEE. Filled out from reference TRBV9 and TRBJ2-1, the complete variable domain reads DSGVTQTPKHLITATGQRVTLRCSPRSGDLSVYWYQQSLDQGLQFLIQYYNGEERAKGNILERFSAQQFPDLHSELNLSSLELGDSALYFCASSPPRGYSYNEQFFGPGTRLTVL.

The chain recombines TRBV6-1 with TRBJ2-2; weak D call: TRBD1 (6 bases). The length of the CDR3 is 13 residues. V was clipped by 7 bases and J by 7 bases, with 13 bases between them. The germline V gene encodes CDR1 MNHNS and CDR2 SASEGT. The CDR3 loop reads CASNIQGVGELFF. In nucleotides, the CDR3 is TGTGCCAGCAATATACAGGGCGTCGGGGAGCTGTTTTTT.

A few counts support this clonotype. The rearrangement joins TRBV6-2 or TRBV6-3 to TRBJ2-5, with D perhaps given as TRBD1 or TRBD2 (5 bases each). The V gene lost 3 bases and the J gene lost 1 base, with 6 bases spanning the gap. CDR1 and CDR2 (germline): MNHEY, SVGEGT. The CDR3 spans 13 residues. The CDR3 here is CASSYGGQETQYF. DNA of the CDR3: TGTGCCAGCAGTTATGGGGGCCAAGAGACCCAGTACTTC.

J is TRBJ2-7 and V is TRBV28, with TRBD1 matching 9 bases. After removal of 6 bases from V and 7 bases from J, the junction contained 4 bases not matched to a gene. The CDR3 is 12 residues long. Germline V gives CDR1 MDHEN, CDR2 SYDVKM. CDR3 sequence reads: CASRQGAWEQYF. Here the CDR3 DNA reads TGTGCCAGCAGACAGGGGGCTTGGGAGCAGTACTTC.

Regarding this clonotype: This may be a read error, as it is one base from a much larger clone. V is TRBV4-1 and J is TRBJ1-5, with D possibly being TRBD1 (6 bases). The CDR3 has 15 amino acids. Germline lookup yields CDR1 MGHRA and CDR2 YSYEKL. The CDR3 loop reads CASSQDAGGNQTQHF. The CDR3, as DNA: TGCGCCAGCAGCCAAGATGCCGGGGGCAATCAGACCCAGCATTTT.

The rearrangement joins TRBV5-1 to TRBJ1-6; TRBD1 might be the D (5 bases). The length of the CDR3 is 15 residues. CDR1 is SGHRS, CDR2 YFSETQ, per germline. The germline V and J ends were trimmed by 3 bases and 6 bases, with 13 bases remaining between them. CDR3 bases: TGCGCCAGCAGCTCCCGGGACCCAGTTAATTCACCCCTCCACTTT. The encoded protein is CASSSRDPVNSPLHF.

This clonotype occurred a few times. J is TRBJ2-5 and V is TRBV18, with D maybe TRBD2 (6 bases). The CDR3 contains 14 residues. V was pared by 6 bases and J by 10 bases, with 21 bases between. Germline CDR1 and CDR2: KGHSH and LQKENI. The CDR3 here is CASSPAERGGIQYF. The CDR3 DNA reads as TGTGCCAGCTCCCCCGCGGAGAGGGGAGGCATCCAGTACTTC.

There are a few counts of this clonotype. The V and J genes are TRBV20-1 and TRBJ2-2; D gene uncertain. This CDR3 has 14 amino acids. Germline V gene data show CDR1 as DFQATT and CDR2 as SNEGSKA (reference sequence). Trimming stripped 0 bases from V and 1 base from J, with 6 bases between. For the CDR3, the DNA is TGCAGTGCTAGAGATTTCGAGAACACCGGGGAGCTGTTTTTT. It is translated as CSARDFENTGELFF.

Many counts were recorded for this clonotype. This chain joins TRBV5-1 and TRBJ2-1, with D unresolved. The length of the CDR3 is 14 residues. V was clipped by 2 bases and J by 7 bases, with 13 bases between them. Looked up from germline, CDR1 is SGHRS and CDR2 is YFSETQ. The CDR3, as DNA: TGCGCCAGCAGCTTTCCTAACGTGGGGAATGAGCAGTTCTTC. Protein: CASSFPNVGNEQFF.

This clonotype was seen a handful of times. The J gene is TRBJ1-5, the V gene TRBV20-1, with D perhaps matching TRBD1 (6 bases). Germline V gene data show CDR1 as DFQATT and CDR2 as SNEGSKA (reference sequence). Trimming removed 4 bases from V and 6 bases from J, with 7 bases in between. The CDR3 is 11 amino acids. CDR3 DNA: TGCAGTGCTACAGGGGTTCAGCCCCAGCATTTT. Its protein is CSATGVQPQHF.

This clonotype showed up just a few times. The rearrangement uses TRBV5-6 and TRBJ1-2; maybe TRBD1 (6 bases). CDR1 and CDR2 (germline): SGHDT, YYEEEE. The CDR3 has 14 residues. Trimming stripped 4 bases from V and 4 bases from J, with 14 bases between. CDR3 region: CASSGGGVFYGYTF. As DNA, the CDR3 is TGTGCCAGCAGCGGAGGGGGTGTCTTCTATGGCTACACCTTC.

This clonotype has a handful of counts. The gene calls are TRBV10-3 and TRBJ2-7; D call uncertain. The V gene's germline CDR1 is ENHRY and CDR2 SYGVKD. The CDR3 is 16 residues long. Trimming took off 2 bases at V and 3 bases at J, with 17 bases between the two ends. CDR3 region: CAISEVPPGFLYEQYF. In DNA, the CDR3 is TGTGCCATCAGTGAGGTCCCCCCAGGCTTCCTCTACGAGCAGTACTTC.